What follows are 9 T cell receptor beta chains derived from one specimen sequenced in a study of neoadjuvant anti-PD-1 for oral cavity cancer. Assay: immunoSEQ multiplex PCR; the TCRdb copy retains only in-frame clones and omits some. Of about 16,000 clones listed, 60% to 80% are singletons. The sample in question was PBMCs, obtained before nivolumab (anti-PD-1) treatment. These receptors were obtained from a person between 35 and 79 years old with oral cavity squamous cell carcinoma.

The chain recombines TRBV6-6 with TRBJ2-5; D remains ambiguous. Trimming removed 6 bases at V and 10 bases at J, with 15 bases between. This CDR3 has 12 residues. Germline CDR1 MNHNY, CDR2 SVGAGI (reference sequence). DNA for the CDR3: TGTGCCAGCAGCGATATCCCTCAGGACCAGTACTTC. Translated: CASSDIPQDQYF.

The genes are TRBV4-1 and TRBJ2-5; D tentatively reads TRBD1 or TRBD2 (6 bases each). In germline, CDR1 is MGHRA, CDR2 YSYEKL. The CDR3 is 14 amino acids. V shed 6 bases and J shed 1 base, with 12 bases lying between them. The CDR3 protein is CASSGGGPQETQYF. CDR3 DNA: TGCGCCAGCAGTGGAGGGGGGCCCCAAGAGACCCAGTACTTC.

The table lists this clone with a few counts. The chain recombines TRBV5-1 with TRBJ1-1; weak D call: TRBD1 (5 bases). The V gene's germline CDR1 is SGHRS and CDR2 YFSETQ. This CDR3 comprises 14 residues. The ends were cut back, 2 bases at V and 1 base at J, with 9 bases in the middle. This CDR3 is CASSFTGGNTEAFF. In nucleotides, the CDR3 is TGCGCCAGCAGCTTCACAGGCGGGAACACTGAAGCTTTCTTT.

The chain is built from TRBV5-4 and TRBJ2-3, with 8 bases identical to TRBD2. Germline V CDR1 and CDR2: SGHNT, YYREEE (reference sequence). The CDR3 contains 13 residues. V was pared by 5 bases and J by 5 bases, with 4 bases of the junction left unmatched. The CDR3 bases are TGTGCCAGCAGGCCCGGGGGGGAAGATACGCAGTATTTT. Amino acid sequence: CASRPGGEDTQYF.

This chain connects TRBV5-1 to TRBJ2-5; 10 bases align to TRBD2. Losses at the gene ends were 0 bases for V and 1 base for J; bases not matched to a gene: 9. The CDR3 loop spans 18 amino acids. Germline CDR1 reads SGHRS; CDR2 reads YFSETQ. The CDR3 sequence: CASSLVPAGGPGQETQYF. In DNA, the CDR3 is TGCGCCAGCAGCTTGGTTCCAGCGGGAGGGCCGGGCCAAGAGACCCAGTACTTC.

This chain uses TRBV29-1 with TRBJ1-1; 8 bases agree with TRBD1. V shed 7 bases and J 0 bases; nucleotides not matched to a gene: 4. Germline CDR1 reads SQVTM; CDR2 reads ANQGSEA. The CDR3 has 13 amino acids. CDR3 amino acids: CSARTGLNTEAFF. DNA of the CDR3: TGCAGCGCCAGGACAGGGCTGAACACTGAAGCTTTCTTT.

V usage is TRBV30 and J usage is TRBJ2-2; the match to TRBD1 covers 7 bases. CDR3 length: 13 amino acids. V shed 5 bases, J shed 6 bases, and the junction held 6 bases outside the gene matches. Germline V CDR1 and CDR2: GTSNPN, SVGIG (reference sequence). CDR3 in amino acids: CAWGRGHAGELFF. In nucleotides, the CDR3 is TGTGCCTGGGGTAGGGGGCACGCCGGGGAGCTGTTTTTT. Full variable domain (remainder filled in from reference TRBV30 and TRBJ2-2): SQTIHQWPATLVQPVGSPLSLECTVEGTSNPNLYWYRQAAGRGLQLLFYSVGIGQISSEVPQNLSASRPQDRQFILSSKKLLLSDSGFYLCAWGRGHAGELFFGEGSRLTVL.

The sample holds a few counts of this clone. The V and J genes are TRBV5-4 and TRBJ2-3, with TRBD2 identical over 8 bases. This CDR3 is 14 amino acids long. From germline, CDR1 is SGHNT and CDR2 YYREEE (reference sequence). V lost 4 bases to trimming and J lost 5 bases; unmatched junction nucleotides: 6. The CDR3 bases are TGTGCCAGCAGCACAGCGGGAGCGGTAGATACGCAGTATTTT. Translating it yields CASSTAGAVDTQYF.

The J gene is TRBJ2-1, the V gene TRBV27, with D possibly matching TRBD2 (6 bases). Germline CDR1 is MNHEY and CDR2 is SMNVEV (reference sequence). Trimming removed 2 bases from V and 5 bases from J, with 13 bases in between. The CDR3 length is 15 residues. CDR3 sequence (DNA): TGTGCCAGCAGTTTAAGCGCGGGAAGCAACAATGAGCAGTTCTTC. Translating it yields CASSLSAGSNNEQFF.